The 12 T cell receptor beta chains below come from one sample, sequenced in a study of blood T cells in healthy people across ages (dated by TCRdb to 2013 to 2016). Library preparation employed 5' RACE. Sequencing was performed on an Illumina HiSeq 2500. A second PCR of about 6 to 11 cycles was run with a J-beta primer mix and a sample-barcoded 5' primer. TCRdb handled the public reads itself, with Q25 trimming in fastp and clone calling in MiXCR, and kept productive beta chains. Each entry merges the rows of one CDR3 protein and shows their most common DNA and genes. The sample yields 1.5 million to 2 million distinct CDR3 sequences; roughly 27% were counted once. Approximately 7.7% of the sample is taken by the ten largest. The sample consisted of blood. The receptors derive from a woman aged 25 to 39 in good health.

The chain combines TRBV4-1 with TRBJ2-6; D gene unclear. Looked up from germline, CDR1 is MGHRA and CDR2 is YSYEKL. The CDR3 is made up of 17 amino acids. Between the trimmed V and J ends, which lost 1 base and 1 base, there was a span of 11 bases. Here the CDR3 DNA reads TGCGCCAGCAGCCAAGGACACGCCACATCTGGGGCCAACGTCCTGACTTTC. Encoded protein: CASSQGHATSGANVLTF.

The chain has TRBV5-1 and TRBJ2-5; tentatively, D is TRBD2 (6 bases). In germline, CDR1 is SGHRS, CDR2 YFSETQ. This CDR3 contains 15 residues. Trimming took 0 bases from V and 4 from J, leaving 13 bases between them. CDR3 region: CASSLVGDSPETQYF. The CDR3 DNA reads TGCGCCAGCAGCTTGGTGGGGGACTCACCAGAGACCCAGTACTTC.

This clonotype was counted only a few times. A junction boundary mismatches the germline segment, possibly from a read error. The chain is built from TRBV12-3 or TRBV12-4 and TRBJ2-4; the match to TRBD1 covers 11 bases. This CDR3 comprises 14 residues. CDR3 nucleotide sequence: TGTGCCAGCAGAGGACAGGGGGCCAAAAACATTCGGTACTTC. Translated: CASRGQGAKNIRYF.

This chain's CDR3 is CASSFRLFPDTQYF. In DNA form, the CDR3 reads TGTGCCAGCAGCTTTCGGCTTTTCCCAGATACGCAGTATTTT. The rearrangement uses TRBV5-6 and TRBJ2-3; D is unclear. Germline CDR1 SGHDT, CDR2 YYEEEE. CDR3 length equals 14 residues. Trimming shortened V by 2 bases and J by 4 bases, and 11 bases separated the two germline ends.

This clonotype appeared a few times. This chain's CDR3 is CASSQPFPSVPSYNEQFF. CDR3 nucleotide sequence: TGCGCCAGCAGCCAGCCCTTCCCGAGTGTGCCCTCCTACAATGAGCAGTTCTTC. This chain uses TRBV4-1 with TRBJ2-1; no definite D call. This CDR3 spans 18 amino acids. The V and J ends lost 3 bases and 0 bases respectively, with 18 bases between them. CDR1 and CDR2 from the germline V gene are MGHRA and YSYEKL.

With regard to this clonotype: The junction does not match germline at one end; this may be a read error. This rearrangement joins TRBV27 to TRBJ2-7; D tentatively fits TRBD1 or TRBD2 (6 bases each). Germline V lookup: CDR1 MNHEY, CDR2 SMNVEV (reference sequence). The CDR3 extends over 12 amino acids. CDR3 sequence (DNA): TGTACCAGCGGTAGGGGGGACTACGAGCAGTACTTC. Translated, it gives CTSGRGDYEQYF.

In this sample, this clonotype turned up many times. For the CDR3, the DNA is TGCGCCAGCAGCCAAGAACAATATGGCTACACCTTC. It specifies CASSQEQYGYTF. This chain joins TRBV4-1 and TRBJ1-2, with no clear D. Germline-derived CDR1 and CDR2 are MGHRA and YSYEKL. This CDR3 region has 12 residues. Trimming pared 0 bases from V and 5 bases from J, leaving 4 bases between.

A few counts support this clonotype. The rearrangement joins TRBV6-2 or TRBV6-3 to TRBJ2-7, with 7 bases lining up with TRBD1. CDR1 is MNHEY, CDR2 SVGEGT, per germline. The CDR3 consists of 16 residues. The ends lost 2 bases at V and 6 bases at J; junction bases unmatched: 13. CDR3 DNA: TGTGCCAGCAGTTACAGTTGGGGACAGCGAGAACGCGAGCAGTACTTC. Translation: CASSYSWGQREREQYF.

This clonotype was found many times. V gene TRBV7-9 combines with J gene TRBJ2-6; no clear D gene. The CDR3 runs to 14 residues. The ends were cut back, 0 bases at V and 13 bases at J, with 13 bases in the middle. From germline, CDR1 is SEHNR and CDR2 FQNEAQ (reference sequence). CDR3 sequence: CASSLATLLGVLTF. The DNA of the CDR3 is TGTGCCAGCAGCTTAGCGACCCTGCTAGGTGTCCTGACTTTC.

The V call is TRBV10-3, the J call TRBJ2-1; 14 bases agree with TRBD2. The end of the DNA is better explained by TRBJ2-7, so the J call may be wrong. CDR3 length: 16 amino acids. Germline CDR1 is ENHRY and CDR2 is SYGVKD. CDR3 bases: TGTGCCATCAGGGGGACTAGCGGGAGCTCCTACAATGAGCAGTACTTC. Its translation is CAIRGTSGSSYNEQYF.

Turning to this clonotype: Possible read error: a much larger clone is one base away. The V gene is TRBV27, the J gene TRBJ1-5; 8 bases are a match to TRBD1. V trimming: 7 bases; J trimming: 4 bases; junction bases outside the gene matches: 3. The CDR3 has 13 amino acids. Germline V gene lookup returns CDR1 MNHEY and CDR2 SMNVEV (reference sequence). The CDR3 DNA reads TGTGCCAGCAAACGGGACAGGAATCAGCCCCAGCATTTT. It specifies CASKRDRNQPQHF.

This clonotype appeared a few times. V gene TRBV3-1 combines with J gene TRBJ2-3; TRBD2 might be the D (6 bases). From germline, CDR1 is LGHDT and CDR2 YNNKEL (reference sequence). Between the trimmed V and J ends, which lost 1 base and 5 bases, there was a span of 10 bases. This CDR3 is 14 amino acids long. In nucleotides, the CDR3 is TGTGCCAGCAGCCAAGGGGGACTGGAAGATACGCAGTATTTT. Its protein is CASSQGGLEDTQYF.